The subject of this entry is one T cell receptor (beta chain). Its antigen is not known. This entry is derived from a study of T cell repertoires in cytomegalovirus infection. Study-wide results and limits: In two of eight donors, the top clonotype was HLA-C-restricted CMV-specific.

The CDR3 covers 18 residues. Trimming at V came to 4 bases and at J to 2 bases, leaving 9 bases not matched to a gene. Germline CDR1 and CDR2: SGHVS and FNYEAQ. MiXCR, applied by TCRdb to the reads, yields one record per CDR3 protein. The table includes some 700,000 distinct CDR3 sequences, 35% to 45% detected once. This chain connects TRBV7-6 to TRBJ2-6; TRBD1 agrees at 9 bases. The clonotype was recovered from a human donor in good health (CMV status not recorded). Some clones in this sample may be carry-over from other donors' samples. The sample consisted of PBMCs. The CDR3 loop reads CASSSIWDREAGANVLTF. CDR3 nucleotides: TGTGCCAGCAGCTCAATCTGGGACAGGGAAGCTGGGGCCAACGTCCTGACTTTC.